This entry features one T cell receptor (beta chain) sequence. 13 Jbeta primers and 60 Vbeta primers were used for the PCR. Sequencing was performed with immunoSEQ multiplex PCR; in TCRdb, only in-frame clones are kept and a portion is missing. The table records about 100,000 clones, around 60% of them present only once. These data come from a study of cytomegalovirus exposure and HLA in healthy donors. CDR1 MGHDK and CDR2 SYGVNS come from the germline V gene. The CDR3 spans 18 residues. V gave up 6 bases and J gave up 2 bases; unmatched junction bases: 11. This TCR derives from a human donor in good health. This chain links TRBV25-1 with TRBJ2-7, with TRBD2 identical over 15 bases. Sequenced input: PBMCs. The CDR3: CASSPGLAGGPVAYEQYF. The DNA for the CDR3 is TGTGCCAGCAGCCCCGGACTAGCGGGAGGGCCCGTGGCCTACGAGCAGTACTTC.